The clone carrying this TCR beta chain was picked up a small number of times. The CDR3 totals 19 residues. From germline, CDR1 is SNHLY and CDR2 FYNNEI. Losses at the gene ends were 7 bases for V and 6 bases for J; bases not matched to a gene: 24. This specimen belongs to a study of T-cell reconstitution after alpha-beta-depleted transplantation in children. Unique molecular identifiers were built into the TCRbeta library. TCRdb reanalysed the PCR reads using MiXCR and keeps one entry per CDR3 protein. The sample lists fewer than 1 million distinct CDR3 sequences, approximately 15% occurring once. This receptor was identified in a male patient between 5 and 17 years old who had a stem cell transplant for acute lymphoblastic leukemia, so the T cells may come from the graft donor. The specimen was PBMCs, mostly from graft donor cells, collected 360 days after TCRalphabeta/CD19-depleted stem cell transplant. J is TRBJ2-1 and V is TRBV2; 7 positions match TRBD2. In DNA, the CDR3 is TGTGCCAGCAACGAACGACAGCGGTGGGGCGGGAGACGCGGCAATGAGCAGTTCTTC. This translates into CASNERQRWGGRRGNEQFF.